A selection of T cell receptor beta chains follows, all from one sample in a study of blood T cells in healthy people across ages. TCRdb fed the 5' RACE reads into MiXCR, producing one record per CDR3 protein. The table includes approximately 800,000 distinct CDR3 sequences, 55% to 65% detected once. Sequencing was done on a sample of blood. The source of these receptors is a man younger than 40 in good health. CDR3s include the opening cysteine and the closing phenylalanine or tryptophan. The order of the fields is CDR3 protein, CDR3 DNA, D gene, clone size, J gene, V gene. D genes are given only for firm matches. A clone size is listed for some rows: how often the clone was seen (once, few, many), or a class if it is expanded.

CDR3: CSVKTGGAGSYTF
DNA: TGCAGCGTTAAGACAGGGGGCGCGGGTAGCTACACCTTC
D: TRBD1
size: .
J: TRBJ1-2
V: TRBV29-1

CDR3: CASSQDTGGQPQHF
DNA: TGTGCTAGCAGCCAGGACACCGGTGGTCAGCCCCAGCATTTT
D: .
size: few
J: TRBJ1-5
V: TRBV4-2

CDR3: CALLAGETQYF
DNA: TGTGCCTTGCTAGCAGGGGAGACCCAGTACTTC
D: .
size: .
J: TRBJ2-5
V: TRBV21-1

CDR3: CASSDGAENYGYTF
DNA: TGTGCCAGCAGTGACGGGGCAGAGAACTATGGCTACACCTTC
D: .
size: .
J: TRBJ1-2
V: TRBV6-5

CDR3: CASTPSNYRATFSYEQYF
DNA: TGTGCCAGTACTCCCTCCAACTACAGGGCAACGTTTTCCTACGAGCAGTACTTC
D: .
size: .
J: TRBJ2-7
V: TRBV6-2/TRBV6-3

CDR3: CASSPQRGGRGVVNEQYF
DNA: TGCGCCAGCAGCCCCCAGCGGGGTGGAAGGGGGGTAGTCAATGAGCAGTACTTC
D: .
size: .
J: TRBJ2-7
V: TRBV4-3

CDR3: CASSLNPGTGSGEQFF
DNA: TGTGCCAGCAGTCTAAACCCCGGGACAGGGAGCGGTGAGCAGTTCTTC
D: TRBD1
size: .
J: TRBJ2-1
V: TRBV7-2

CDR3: CASSSDRENEQFF
DNA: TGTGCCAGCAGCTCGGACAGGGAAAATGAGCAGTTCTTC
D: TRBD1
size: .
J: TRBJ2-1
V: TRBV7-9

CDR3: CSASSVRSRALNYGYTF
DNA: TGCAGTGCTAGCTCCGTTCGGTCCAGGGCCCTGAACTATGGCTACACCTTC
D: .
size: .
J: TRBJ1-2
V: TRBV20-1

CDR3: CASSPQGVHEQYF
DNA: TGTGCCAGTAGTCCCCAGGGAGTTCATGAGCAGTACTTC
D: .
size: .
J: TRBJ2-7
V: TRBV19

CDR3: CASSAGGSSTEQYF
DNA: TGTGCCAGCAGTGCGGGGGGCAGTTCTACCGAGCAGTACTTC
D: .
size: few
J: TRBJ2-7
V: TRBV2

CDR3: CTSSSRRRSSGGAPDAQYF
DNA: TGTACCAGCAGCTCCCGACGTCGATCTAGCGGGGGGGCCCCAGATGCGCAGTATTTT
D: TRBD2
size: .
J: TRBJ2-3
V: TRBV7-2

CDR3: CASSTGFVTDTQYF
DNA: TGTGCCAGCAGCACCGGGTTCGTCACAGATACGCAGTATTTT
D: .
size: .
J: TRBJ2-3
V: TRBV5-5